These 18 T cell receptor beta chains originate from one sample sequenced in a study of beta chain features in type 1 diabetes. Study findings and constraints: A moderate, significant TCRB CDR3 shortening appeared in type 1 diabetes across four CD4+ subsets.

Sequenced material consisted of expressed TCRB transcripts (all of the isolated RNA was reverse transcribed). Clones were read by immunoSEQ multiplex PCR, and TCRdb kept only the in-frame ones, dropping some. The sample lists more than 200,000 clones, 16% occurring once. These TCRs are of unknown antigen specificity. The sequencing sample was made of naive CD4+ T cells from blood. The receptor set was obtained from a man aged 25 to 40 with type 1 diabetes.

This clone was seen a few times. Here the CDR3 reads CASSPQPRGQGNDEQFF. CDR3 nucleotide sequence: TGTGCCAGCAGCCCTCAACCAAGAGGGCAGGGAAACGATGAGCAGTTCTTC. The chain joins TRBV7-8 to TRBJ2-1; the D call may be TRBD1 or TRBD2 (5 bases each). Trimming pared 5 bases from V and 8 bases from J, leaving 25 bases between. The CDR3 covers 17 residues. Per the germline V gene, CDR1 is SGHVS and CDR2 is FQNEAQ.

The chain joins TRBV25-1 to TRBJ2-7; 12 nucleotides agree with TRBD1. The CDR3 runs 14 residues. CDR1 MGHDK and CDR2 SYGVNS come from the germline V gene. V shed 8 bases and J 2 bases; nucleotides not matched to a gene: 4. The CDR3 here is CASSGTGGTYEQYF. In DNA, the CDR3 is TGTGCCAGCTCCGGGACAGGGGGCACCTACGAGCAGTACTTC.

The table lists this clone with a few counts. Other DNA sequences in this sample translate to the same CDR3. The CDR3 region is CSVKTGEETQYF. The CDR3 DNA is TGCAGCGTTAAGACAGGGGAGGAGACCCAGTACTTC. V and J are TRBV29-1 and TRBJ2-5; 8 nucleotides match TRBD1. Germline V gene data show CDR1 as SQVTM and CDR2 as ANQGSEA. The J segment lost 5 bases and the V segment lost 5 bases, leaving 4 bases of the junction unmatched. The CDR3 is 12 amino acids.

The CDR3 loop reads CTSSQVVGGSFGELFF. The CDR3 DNA reads as TGCACCAGCAGCCAAGTCGTGGGAGGTAGTTTCGGGGAGCTGTTTTTT. The chain combines TRBV1 with TRBJ2-2; the table assigns TRBD2, which was not confirmed against the DNA. TRBV1 is flagged as a pseudogene. This CDR3 region has 16 residues.

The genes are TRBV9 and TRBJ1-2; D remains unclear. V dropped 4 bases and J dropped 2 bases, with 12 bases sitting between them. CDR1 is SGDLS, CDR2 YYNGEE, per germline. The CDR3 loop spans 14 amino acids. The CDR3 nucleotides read TGTGCCAGCAGCCCCCGTCAAGGAAACTATGGCTACACCTTC. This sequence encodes CASSPRQGNYGYTF.

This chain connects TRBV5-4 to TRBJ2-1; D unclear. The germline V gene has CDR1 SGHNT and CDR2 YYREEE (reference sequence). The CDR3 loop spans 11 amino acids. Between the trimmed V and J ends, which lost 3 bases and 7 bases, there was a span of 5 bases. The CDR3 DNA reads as TGTGCCAGCAGCTCGGATAATGAGCAGTTCTTC. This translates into CASSSDNEQFF.

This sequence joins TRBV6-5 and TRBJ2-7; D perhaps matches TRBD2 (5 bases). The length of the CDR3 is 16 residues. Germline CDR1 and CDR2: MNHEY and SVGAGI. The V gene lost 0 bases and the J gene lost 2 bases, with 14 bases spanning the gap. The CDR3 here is CASSYSRPGLAYEQYF. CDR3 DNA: TGTGCCAGCAGTTACTCGCGACCCGGACTGGCCTACGAGCAGTACTTC.

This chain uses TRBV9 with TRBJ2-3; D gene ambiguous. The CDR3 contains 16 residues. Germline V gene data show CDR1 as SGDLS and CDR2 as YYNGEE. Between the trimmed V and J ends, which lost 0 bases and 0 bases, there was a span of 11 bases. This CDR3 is CASSVGVQHSTDTQYF. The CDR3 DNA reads TGTGCCAGCAGCGTAGGTGTCCAGCATAGCACAGATACGCAGTATTTT.

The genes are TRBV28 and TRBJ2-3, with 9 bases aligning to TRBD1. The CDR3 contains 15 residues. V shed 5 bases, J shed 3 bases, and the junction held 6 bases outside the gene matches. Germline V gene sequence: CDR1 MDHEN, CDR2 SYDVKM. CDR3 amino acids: CASSQAGQGTDTQYF. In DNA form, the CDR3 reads TGTGCCAGCAGTCAGGCGGGACAGGGTACAGATACGCAGTATTTT.

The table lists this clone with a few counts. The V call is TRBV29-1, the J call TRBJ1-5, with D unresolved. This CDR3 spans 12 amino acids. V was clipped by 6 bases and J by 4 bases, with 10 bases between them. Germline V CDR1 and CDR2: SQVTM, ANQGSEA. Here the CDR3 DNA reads TGCAGCGTCCGAGGGTTAAATCAGCCCCAGCATTTT. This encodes CSVRGLNQPQHF. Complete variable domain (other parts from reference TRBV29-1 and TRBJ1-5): SAVISQKPSRDICQRGTSLTIQCQVDSQVTMMFWYRQQPGQSLTLIATANQGSEATYESGFVIDKFPISRPNLTFSTLTVSNMSPEDSSIYLCSVRGLNQPQHFGDGTRLSIL.

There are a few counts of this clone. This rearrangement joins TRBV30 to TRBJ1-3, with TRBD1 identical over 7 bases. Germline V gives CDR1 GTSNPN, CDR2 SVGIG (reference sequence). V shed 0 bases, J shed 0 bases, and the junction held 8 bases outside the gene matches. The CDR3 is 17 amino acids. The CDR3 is CAWSVITPGGSGNTIYF. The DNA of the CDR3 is TGTGCCTGGAGTGTAATTACCCCAGGGGGCTCTGGAAACACCATATATTTT.

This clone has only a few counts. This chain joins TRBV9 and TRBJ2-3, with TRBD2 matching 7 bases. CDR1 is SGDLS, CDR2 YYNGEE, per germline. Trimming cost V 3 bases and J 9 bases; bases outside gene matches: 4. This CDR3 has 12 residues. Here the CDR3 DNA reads TGTGCCAGCAGCGATAGCGGGCCGACGCAGTATTTT. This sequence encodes CASSDSGPTQYF.

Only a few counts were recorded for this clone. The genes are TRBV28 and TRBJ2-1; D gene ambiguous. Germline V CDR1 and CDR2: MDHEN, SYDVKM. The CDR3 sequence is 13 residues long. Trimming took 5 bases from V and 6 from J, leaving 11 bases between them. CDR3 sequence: CASSPTTTNEQFF. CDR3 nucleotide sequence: TGTGCCAGCAGTCCAACCACGACCAATGAGCAGTTCTTC.

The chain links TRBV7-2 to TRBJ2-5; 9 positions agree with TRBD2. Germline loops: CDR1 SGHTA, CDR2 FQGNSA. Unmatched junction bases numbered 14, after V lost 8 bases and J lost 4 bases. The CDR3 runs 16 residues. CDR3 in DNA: TGTGCCAGCCTCTTTAGTGGCGGGAGGGCCCCAGAGACCCAGTACTTC. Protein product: CASLFSGGRAPETQYF.

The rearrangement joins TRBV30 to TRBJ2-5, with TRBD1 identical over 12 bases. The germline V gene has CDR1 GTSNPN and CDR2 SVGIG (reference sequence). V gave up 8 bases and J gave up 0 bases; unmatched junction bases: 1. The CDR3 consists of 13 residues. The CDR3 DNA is TGTGCCGGGACAGGGGGCTACCAAGAGACCCAGTACTTC. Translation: CAGTGGYQETQYF.

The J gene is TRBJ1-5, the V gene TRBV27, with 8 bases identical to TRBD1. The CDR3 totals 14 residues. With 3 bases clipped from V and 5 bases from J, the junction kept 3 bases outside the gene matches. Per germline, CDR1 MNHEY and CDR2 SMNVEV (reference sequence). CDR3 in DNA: TGTGCCAGCAGTTTGAACAGGGGGGATCAGCCCCAGCATTTT. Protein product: CASSLNRGDQPQHF.

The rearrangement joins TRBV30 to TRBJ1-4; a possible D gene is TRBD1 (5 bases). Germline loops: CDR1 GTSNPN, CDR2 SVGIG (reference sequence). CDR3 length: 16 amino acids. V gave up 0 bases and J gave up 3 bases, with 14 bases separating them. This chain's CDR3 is CAWSVLPGRSNEKLFF. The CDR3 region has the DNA TGTGCCTGGAGTGTACTTCCGGGACGGTCTAATGAAAAACTGTTTTTT.

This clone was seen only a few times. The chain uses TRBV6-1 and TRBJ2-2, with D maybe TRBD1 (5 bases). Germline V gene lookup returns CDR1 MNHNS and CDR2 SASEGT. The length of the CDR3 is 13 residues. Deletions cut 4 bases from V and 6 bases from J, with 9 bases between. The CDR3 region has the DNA TGTGCCAGCAGTGGACAGTCCGCCGGGGAGCTGTTTTTT. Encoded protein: CASSGQSAGELFF.